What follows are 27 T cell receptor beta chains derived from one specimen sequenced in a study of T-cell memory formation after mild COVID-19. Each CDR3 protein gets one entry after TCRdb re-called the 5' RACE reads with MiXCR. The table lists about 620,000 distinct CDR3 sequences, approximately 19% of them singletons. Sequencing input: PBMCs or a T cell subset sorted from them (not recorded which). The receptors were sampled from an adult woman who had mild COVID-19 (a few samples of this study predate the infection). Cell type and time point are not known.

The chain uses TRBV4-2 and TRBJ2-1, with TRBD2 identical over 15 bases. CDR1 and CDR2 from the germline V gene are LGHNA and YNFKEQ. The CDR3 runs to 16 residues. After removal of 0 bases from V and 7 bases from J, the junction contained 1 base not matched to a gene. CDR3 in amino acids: CASSQEGTSGGNEQFF. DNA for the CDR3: TGTGCCAGCAGCCAAGAGGGGACTAGCGGGGGGAATGAGCAGTTCTTC.

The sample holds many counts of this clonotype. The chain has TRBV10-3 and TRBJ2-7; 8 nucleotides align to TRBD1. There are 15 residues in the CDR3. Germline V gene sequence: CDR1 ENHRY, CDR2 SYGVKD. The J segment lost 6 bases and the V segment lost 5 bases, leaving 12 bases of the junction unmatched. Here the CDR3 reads CAISHGTGEEPEQYF. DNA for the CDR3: TGTGCCATCAGTCACGGGACAGGCGAAGAACCCGAGCAGTACTTC.

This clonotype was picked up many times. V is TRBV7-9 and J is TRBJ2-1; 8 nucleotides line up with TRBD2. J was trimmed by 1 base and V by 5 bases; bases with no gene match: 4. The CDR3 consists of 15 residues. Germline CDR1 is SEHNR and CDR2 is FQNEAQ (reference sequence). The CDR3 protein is CASSRSGGSYNEQFF. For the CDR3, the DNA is TGTGCCAGCAGCCGCAGCGGGGGATCCTACAATGAGCAGTTCTTC.

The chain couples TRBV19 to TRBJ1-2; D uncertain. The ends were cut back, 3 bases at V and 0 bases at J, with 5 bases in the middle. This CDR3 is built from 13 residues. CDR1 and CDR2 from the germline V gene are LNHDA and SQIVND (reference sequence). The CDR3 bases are TGTGCCAGTAGTATCAAGGCTAACTATGGCTACACCTTC. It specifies CASSIKANYGYTF.

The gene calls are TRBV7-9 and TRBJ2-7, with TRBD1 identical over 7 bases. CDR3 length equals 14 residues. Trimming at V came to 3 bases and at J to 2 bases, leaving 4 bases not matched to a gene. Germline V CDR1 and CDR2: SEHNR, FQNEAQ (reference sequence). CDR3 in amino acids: CASSLDRQTYEQYF. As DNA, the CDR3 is TGTGCCAGCAGCTTGGACAGGCAGACCTACGAGCAGTACTTC.

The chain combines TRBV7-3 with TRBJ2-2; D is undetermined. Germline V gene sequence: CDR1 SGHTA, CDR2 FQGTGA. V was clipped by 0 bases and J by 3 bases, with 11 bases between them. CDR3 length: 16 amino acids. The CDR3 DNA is TGTGCCAGCAGCTTAACGTCGGCAGAATACACCGGGGAGCTGTTTTTT. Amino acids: CASSLTSAEYTGELFF.

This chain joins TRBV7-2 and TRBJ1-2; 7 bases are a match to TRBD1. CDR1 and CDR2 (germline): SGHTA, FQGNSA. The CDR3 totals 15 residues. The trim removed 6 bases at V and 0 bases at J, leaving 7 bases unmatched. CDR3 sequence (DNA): TGTGCCAGCAGAAAACAGGGGACCTCTAACTATGGCTACACCTTC. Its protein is CASRKQGTSNYGYTF. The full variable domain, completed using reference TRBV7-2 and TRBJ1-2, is GAGVSQSPSNKVTEKGKDVELRCDPISGHTALYWYRQSLGQGLEFLIYFQGNSAPDKSGLPSDRFSAERTGGSVSTLTIQRTQQEDSAVYLCASRKQGTSNYGYTFGSGTRLTVV.

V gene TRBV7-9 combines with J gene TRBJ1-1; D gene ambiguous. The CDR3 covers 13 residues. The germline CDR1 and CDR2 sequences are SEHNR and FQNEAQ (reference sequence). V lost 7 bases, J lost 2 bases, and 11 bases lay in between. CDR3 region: CASTGIVNTEAFF. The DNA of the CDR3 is TGTGCCAGCACCGGGATCGTAAACACTGAAGCTTTCTTT.

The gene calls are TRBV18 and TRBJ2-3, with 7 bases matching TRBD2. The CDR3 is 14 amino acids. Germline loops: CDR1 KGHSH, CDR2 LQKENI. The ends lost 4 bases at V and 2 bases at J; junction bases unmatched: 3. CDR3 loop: CASSLGDYTDTQYF. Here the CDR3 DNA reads TGTGCCAGCTCACTTGGGGACTACACAGATACGCAGTATTTT.

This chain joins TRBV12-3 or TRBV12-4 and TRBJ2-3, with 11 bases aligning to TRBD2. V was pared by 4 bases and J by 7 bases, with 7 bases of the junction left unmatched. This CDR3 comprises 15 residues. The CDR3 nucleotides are TGTGCCAGCAGTTCCGGGACTAGCGGACATAATACGCAGTATTTT. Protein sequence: CASSSGTSGHNTQYF.

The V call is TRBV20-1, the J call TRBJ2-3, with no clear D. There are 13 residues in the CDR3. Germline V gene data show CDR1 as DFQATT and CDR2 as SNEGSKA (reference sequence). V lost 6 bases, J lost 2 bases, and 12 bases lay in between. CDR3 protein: CSARQPATDTQYF. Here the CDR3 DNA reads TGCAGTGCCAGGCAACCGGCCACAGATACGCAGTATTTT.

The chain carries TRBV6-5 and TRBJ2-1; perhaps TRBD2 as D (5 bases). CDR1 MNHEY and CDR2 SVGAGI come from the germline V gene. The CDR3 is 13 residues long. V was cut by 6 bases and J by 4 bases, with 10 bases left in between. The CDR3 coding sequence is TGTGCCAGCAGACTTGAGGGTTACAATGAGCAGTTCTTC. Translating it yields CASRLEGYNEQFF.

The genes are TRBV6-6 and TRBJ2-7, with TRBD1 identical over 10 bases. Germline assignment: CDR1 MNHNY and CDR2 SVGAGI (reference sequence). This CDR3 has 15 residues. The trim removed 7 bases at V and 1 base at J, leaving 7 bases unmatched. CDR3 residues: CASIPRDRGSYEQYF. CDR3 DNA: TGTGCCAGCATTCCCCGGGACAGGGGTTCCTACGAGCAGTACTTC.

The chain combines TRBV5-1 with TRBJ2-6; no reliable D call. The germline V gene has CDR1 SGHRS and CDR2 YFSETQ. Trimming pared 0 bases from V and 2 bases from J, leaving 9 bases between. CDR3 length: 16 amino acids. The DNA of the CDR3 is TGCGCCAGCAGCTTGGACCCCCGAACTGGGGCCAACGTCCTGACTTTC. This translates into CASSLDPRTGANVLTF.

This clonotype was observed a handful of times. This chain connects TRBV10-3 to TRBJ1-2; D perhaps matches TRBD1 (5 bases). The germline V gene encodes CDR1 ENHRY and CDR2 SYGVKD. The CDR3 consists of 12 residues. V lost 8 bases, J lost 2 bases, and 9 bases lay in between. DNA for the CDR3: TGTGCCATCGGGGGGGACAACTATGGCTACACCTTC. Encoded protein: CAIGGDNYGYTF.

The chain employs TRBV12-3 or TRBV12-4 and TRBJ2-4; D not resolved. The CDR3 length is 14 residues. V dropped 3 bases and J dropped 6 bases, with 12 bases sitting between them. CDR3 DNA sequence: TGTGCCAGCAGTTTCTCCAAAGCTGCAAACATTCAGTACTTC. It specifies CASSFSKAANIQYF.

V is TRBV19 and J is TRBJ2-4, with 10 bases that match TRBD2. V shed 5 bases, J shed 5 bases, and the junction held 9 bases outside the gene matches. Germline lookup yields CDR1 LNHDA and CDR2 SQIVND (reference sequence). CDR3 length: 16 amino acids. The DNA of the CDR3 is TGTGCCAGTAGTTCCTTTCAGCGGGAGGGCGAAAACATTCAGTACTTC. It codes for CASSSFQREGENIQYF.

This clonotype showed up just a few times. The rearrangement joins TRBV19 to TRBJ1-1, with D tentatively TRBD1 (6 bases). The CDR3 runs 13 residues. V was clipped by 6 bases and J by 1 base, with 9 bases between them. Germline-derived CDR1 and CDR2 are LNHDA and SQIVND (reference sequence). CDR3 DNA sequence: TGTGCCAGTAGGGGACACGGGAACACTGAAGCTTTCTTT. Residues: CASRGHGNTEAFF.

This CDR3 is CASSLTGYGTEQYF. DNA for the CDR3: TGCGCCAGCAGCTTGACCGGGTACGGGACCGAGCAGTACTTC. The chain combines TRBV5-1 with TRBJ2-7; perhaps D is TRBD1 or TRBD2 (5 bases each). The CDR3 consists of 14 residues. Trimming stripped 1 base from V and 6 bases from J, with 14 bases between. The germline V gene encodes CDR1 SGHRS and CDR2 YFSETQ. Drawing the rest from reference TRBV5-1 and TRBJ2-7, the complete variable domain is KAGVTQTPRYLIKTRGQQVTLSCSPISGHRSVSWYQQTPGQGLQFLFEYFSETQRNKGNFPGRFSGRQFSNSRSEMNVSTLELGDSALYLCASSLTGYGTEQYFGPGTRLTVT.

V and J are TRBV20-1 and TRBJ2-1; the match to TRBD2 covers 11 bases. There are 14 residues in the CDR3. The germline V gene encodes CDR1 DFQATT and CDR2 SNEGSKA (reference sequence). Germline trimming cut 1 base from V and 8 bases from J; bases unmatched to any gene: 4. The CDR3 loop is CSARGLAGLYEQFF. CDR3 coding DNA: TGCAGTGCTAGAGGACTAGCGGGACTGTATGAGCAGTTCTTC.

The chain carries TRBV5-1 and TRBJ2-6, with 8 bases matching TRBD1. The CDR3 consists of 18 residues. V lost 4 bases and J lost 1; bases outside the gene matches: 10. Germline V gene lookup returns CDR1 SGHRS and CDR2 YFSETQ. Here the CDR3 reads CASSPRTGTASGANVLTF. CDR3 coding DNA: TGCGCCAGCAGCCCTCGGACAGGGACAGCATCTGGGGCCAACGTCCTGACTTTC.

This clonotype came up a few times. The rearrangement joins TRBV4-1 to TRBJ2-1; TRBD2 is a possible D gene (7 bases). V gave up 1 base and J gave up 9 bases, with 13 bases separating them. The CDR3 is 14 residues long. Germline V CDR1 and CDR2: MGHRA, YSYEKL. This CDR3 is CASSQGGGQGEQFF. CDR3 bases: TGCGCCAGCAGCCAAGGGGGGGGCCAGGGTGAGCAGTTCTTC.

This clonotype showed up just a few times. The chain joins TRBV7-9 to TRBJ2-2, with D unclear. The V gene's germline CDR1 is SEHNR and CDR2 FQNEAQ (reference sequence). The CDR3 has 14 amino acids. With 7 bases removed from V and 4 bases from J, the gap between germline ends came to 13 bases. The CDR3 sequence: CASKVATGTGELFF. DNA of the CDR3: TGTGCCAGCAAGGTGGCAACCGGCACCGGGGAGCTGTTTTTT. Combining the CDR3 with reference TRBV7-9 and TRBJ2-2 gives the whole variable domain DTGVSQNPRHKITKRGQNVTFRCDPISEHNRLYWYRQTLGQGPEFLTYFQNEAQLEKSRLLSDRFSAERPKGSFSTLEIQRTEQGDSAMYLCASKVATGTGELFFGEGSRLTVL.

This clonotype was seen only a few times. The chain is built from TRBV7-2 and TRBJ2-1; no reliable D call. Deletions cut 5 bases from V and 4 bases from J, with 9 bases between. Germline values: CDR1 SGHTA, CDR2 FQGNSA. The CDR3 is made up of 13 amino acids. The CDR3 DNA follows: TGTGCCAGCAGCCCTGTTGGTTACAATGAGCAGTTCTTC. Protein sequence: CASSPVGYNEQFF.

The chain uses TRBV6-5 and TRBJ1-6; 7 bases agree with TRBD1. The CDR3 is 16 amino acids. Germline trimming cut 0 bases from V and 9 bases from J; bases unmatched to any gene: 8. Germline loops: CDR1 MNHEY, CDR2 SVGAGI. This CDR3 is CASSYSRRGDSSPLHF. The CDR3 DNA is TGTGCCAGCAGTTACTCCCGGCGGGGGGACAGTTCACCCCTCCACTTT.

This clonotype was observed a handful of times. The CDR3 sequence is CASSPNTLAKNIQYF. DNA of the CDR3: TGTGCCAGCTCACCAAACACCCTAGCCAAAAACATTCAGTACTTC. The chain is built from TRBV18 and TRBJ2-4, with D uncertain. The CDR3 runs 15 residues. The germline V gene has CDR1 KGHSH and CDR2 LQKENI. Trimming cost V 2 bases and J 0 bases, with 8 bases left between them. Based on the CDR3 plus reference TRBV18 and TRBJ2-4, the full variable domain is NAGVMQNPRHLVRRRGQEARLRCSPMKGHSHVYWYRQLPEEGLKFMVYLQKENIIDESGMPKERFSAEFPKEGPSILRIQQVVRGDSAAYFCASSPNTLAKNIQYFGAGTRLSVL.

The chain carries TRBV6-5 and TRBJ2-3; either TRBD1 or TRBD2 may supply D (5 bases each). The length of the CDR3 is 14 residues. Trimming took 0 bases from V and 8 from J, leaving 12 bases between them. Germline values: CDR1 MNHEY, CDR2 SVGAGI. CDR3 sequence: CASSYSPGRGTQYF. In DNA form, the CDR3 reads TGTGCCAGCAGTTACTCTCCGGGACGGGGTACGCAGTATTTT.